This T cell receptor (beta chain) was retrieved from a study of CD8+CD57+ T cells in acquired aplastic anemia (dated 2018 in TCRdb). Some background on the complete study: On average, sorted CD4+ and CD8+ cells yielded around 3.5 ug of extracted DNA, with a range of 0.2 to 27.4 ug. CD8+CD57+ expansion was defined as frequency above the mean frequency observed in healthy subjects. Beyond this particular receptor, the publication reports: Around 27 CD8+ CDR3 sequences were found to be shared between patients and controls, but these sequences appeared to be highly expressed in patients and within the immunodominant clones of the patients. Between patients and healthy controls, no significant difference in CD8+ Simpson's diversity was found (P=0.060).

This clonotype was detected only a few times. The antigen it recognizes is unknown. This may be a read error: a much more frequent sequence differs by one nucleotide. Genomic DNA was used as template for profiling of TCR beta VDJ combinations and CDR3 sequences. An Illumina HiSeq 2000 was used for TCR repertoire sequencing. Under the source paper's analysis protocol: TRBV/TRBJ rearrangement plots, CDR3 size and DJ length profiles, and Simpson's diversity index were used to assess repertoires. Whichever DNA sequence was most abundant in the deep sequencing data was defined as the immunodominant clone. CDR3 amino acid sequences were screened for sharing across subjects and were compared with published repertoires and the VDJdb database. The public reads were reprocessed in TCRdb via fastp at Q25 and MiXCR, keeping in-frame beta chains. Each entry is one CDR3 protein sequence, shown with its most common DNA and genes. None of the V and J calls come from the authors' own analysis; TCRdb made them. The sample table lists some 200,000 distinct CDR3 sequences, 48% of them with a count of one. The ten largest clones represent around 8.8% of the sample.

Patients chosen for sequencing had shown expansion of CD8+CD57+ cells by flow cytometry. Severe acquired aplastic anemia was diagnosed in all patients according to International Study of Aplastic Anemia and Agranulocytosis and Camitta criteria. At the time blood was sampled, none of the patients had received any therapy. In the study, sorted CD4+ and CD8+ blood T cells from patients with severe aplastic anemia and from healthy subjects underwent deep sequencing of TCR repertoires. Patients were enrolled in the USA under clinicaltrials.gov protocols 00001620, 01623167, 00001397, 00071045, 00081523 and 00961064. Ficoll-Paque density gradient centrifugation was used to isolate peripheral blood mononuclear cells. Before DNA was extracted, CD4+ and CD8+ T cells were sorted using either FACS or magnetic beads. This sequence was found in a human donor with aplastic anemia. The sequencing input was sorted CD4+, CD8+, or CD8+CD57+ T cells (not recorded which) from PBMCs.

The nucleotide sequence is TGCGTCAGCAGTGAGGGTTCGAGCCCCAAATATTTT. This is translated as CVSSEGSSPKYF. The chain uses TRBV10-1 and TRBJ1-3; no D gene is confidently identified. Measured from the cysteine to the phenylalanine, the CDR3 is 12 residues long. Only the CDR3 region is kept as DNA, spanning 36 bases read in frame from base 1. The germline V gene (reference sequence) provides CDR1 WNHNN and CDR2 SYGVQD.